This TCR beta chain was sequenced for a study of long-term antiretroviral therapy in people with HIV. The germline V gene encodes CDR1 MNHEY and CDR2 SVGAGI. The V segment lost 4 bases and the J segment 2 bases; nucleotides outside the gene matches: 8. The CDR3 is made up of 15 amino acids. A v3.0 immunoSEQ assay was performed at survey level. Sequenced by immunoSEQ multiplex PCR; TCRdb stores in-frame clones only, minus some. Found here are approximately 41,000 clones, approximately 79% of them singletons; the top ten hold around 5%. This receptor was obtained from a man between 18 and 35 years old with HIV. The source material was unsorted PBMCs, sampled 1.5 years after starting antiretroviral therapy. This rearrangement joins TRBV6-5 to TRBJ2-7; the match to TRBD2 covers 7 bases. The CDR3 bases are TGTGCCAGCAGTTCACAGCGGGATCCACCCTACGAGCAGTACTTC. As protein: CASSSQRDPPYEQYF.